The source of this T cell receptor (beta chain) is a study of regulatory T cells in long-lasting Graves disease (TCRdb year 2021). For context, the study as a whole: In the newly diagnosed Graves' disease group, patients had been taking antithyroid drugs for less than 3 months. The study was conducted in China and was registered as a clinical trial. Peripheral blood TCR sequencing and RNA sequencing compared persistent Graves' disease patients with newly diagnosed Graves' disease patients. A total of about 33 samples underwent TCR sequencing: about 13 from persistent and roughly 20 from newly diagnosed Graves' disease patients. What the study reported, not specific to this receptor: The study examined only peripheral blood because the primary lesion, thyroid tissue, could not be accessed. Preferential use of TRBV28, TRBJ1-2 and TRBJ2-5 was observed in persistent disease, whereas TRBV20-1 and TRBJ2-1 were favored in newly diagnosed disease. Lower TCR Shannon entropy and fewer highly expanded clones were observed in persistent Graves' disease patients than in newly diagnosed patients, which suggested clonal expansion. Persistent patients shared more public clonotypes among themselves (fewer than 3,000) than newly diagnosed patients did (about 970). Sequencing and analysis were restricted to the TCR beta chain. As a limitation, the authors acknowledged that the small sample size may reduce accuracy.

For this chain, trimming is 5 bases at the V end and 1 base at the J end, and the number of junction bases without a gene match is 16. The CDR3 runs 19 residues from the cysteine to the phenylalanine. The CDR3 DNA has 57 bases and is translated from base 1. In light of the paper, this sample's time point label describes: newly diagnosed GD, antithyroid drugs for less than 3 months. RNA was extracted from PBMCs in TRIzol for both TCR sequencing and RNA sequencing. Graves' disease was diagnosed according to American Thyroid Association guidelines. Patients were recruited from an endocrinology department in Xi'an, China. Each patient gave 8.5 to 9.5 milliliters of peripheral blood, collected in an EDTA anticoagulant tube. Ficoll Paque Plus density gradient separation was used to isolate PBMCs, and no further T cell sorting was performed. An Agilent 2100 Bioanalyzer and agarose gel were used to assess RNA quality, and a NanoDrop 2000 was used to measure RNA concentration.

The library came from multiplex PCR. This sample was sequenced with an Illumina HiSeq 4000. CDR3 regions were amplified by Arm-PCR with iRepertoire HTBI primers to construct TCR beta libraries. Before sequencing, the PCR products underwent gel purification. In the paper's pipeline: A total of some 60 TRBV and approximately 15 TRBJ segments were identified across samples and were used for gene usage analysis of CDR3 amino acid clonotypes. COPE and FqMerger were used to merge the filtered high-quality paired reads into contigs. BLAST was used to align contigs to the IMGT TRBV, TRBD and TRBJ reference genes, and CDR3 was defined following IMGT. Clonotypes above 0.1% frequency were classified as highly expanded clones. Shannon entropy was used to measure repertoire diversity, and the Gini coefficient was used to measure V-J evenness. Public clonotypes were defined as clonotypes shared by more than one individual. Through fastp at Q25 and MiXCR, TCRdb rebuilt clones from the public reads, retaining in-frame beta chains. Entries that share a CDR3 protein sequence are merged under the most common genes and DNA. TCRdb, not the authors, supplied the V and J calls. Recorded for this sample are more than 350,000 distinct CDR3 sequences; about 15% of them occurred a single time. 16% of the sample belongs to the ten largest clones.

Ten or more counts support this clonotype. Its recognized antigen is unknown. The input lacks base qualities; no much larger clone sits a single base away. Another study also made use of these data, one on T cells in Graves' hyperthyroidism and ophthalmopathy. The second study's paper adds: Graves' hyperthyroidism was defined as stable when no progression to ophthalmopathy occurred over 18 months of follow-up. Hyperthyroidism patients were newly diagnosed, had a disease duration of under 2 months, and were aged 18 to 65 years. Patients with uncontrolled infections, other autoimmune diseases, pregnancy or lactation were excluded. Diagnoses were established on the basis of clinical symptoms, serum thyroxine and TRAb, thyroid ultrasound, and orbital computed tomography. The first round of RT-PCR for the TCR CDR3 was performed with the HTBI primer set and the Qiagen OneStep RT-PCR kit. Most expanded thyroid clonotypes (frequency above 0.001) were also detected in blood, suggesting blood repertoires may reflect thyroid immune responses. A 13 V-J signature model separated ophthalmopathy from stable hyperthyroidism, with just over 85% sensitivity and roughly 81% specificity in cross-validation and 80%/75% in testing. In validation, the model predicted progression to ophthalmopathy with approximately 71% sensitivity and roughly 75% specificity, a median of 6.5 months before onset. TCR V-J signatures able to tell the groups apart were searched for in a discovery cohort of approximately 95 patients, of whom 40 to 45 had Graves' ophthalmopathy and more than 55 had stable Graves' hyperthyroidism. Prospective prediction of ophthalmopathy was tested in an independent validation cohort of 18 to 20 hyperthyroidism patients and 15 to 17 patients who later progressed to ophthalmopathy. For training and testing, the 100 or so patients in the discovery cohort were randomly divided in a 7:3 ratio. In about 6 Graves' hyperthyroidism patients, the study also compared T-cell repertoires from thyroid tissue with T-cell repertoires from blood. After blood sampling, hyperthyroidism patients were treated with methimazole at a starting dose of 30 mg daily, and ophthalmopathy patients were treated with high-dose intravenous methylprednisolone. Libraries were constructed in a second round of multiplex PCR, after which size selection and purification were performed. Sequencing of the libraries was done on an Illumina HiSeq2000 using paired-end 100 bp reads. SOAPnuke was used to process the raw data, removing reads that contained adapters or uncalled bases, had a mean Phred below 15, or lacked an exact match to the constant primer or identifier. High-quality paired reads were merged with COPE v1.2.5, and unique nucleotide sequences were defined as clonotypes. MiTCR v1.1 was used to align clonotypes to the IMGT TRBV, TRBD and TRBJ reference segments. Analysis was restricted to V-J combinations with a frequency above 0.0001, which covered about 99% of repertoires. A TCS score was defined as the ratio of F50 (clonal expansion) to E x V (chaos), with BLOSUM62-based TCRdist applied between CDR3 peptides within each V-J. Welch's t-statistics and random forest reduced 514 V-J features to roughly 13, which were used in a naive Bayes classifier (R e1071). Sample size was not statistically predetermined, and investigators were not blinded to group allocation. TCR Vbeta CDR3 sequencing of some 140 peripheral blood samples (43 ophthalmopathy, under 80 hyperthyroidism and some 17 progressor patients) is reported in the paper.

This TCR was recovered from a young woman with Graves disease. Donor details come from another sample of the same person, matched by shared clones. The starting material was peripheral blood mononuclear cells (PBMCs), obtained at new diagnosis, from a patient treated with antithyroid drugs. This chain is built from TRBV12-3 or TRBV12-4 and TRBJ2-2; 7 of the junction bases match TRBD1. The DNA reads TGTGCCAGCAGTCTTTTCCCCCTTGGACAGGACAAGAACACCGGGGAGCTGTTTTTT. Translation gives CASSLFPLGQDKNTGELFF.